The 10 T cell receptor beta chains reported below all come from one sample, sequenced in a study of T cells in Graves' hyperthyroidism and ophthalmopathy. TCR beta CDR3 region amplification was performed from RNA transcripts. A first-round RT-PCR of the TCR CDR3 used the HTBI primer set. MiXCR, applied by TCRdb to the multiplex PCR reads, yields one record per CDR3 protein. Of approximately 610,000 distinct CDR3 sequences listed, 16% are singletons. The sample consisted of blood. Source of these receptors: a woman in her late teens or twenties with Graves' hyperthyroidism.

The chain carries TRBV15 and TRBJ1-2; TRBD1 matches 12 bases. CDR3 length equals 15 residues. After removal of 3 bases from V and 5 bases from J, the junction contained 4 bases not matched to a gene. Germline V gene data show CDR1 as LNHNV and CDR2 as YYDKDF (reference sequence). CDR3 nucleotide sequence: TGTGCCACCAGCAGGGGACAGGGGGCGCGGTATGGCTACACCTTC. Amino acid sequence: CATSRGQGARYGYTF.

The table lists this clonotype with many counts. CDR3 coding DNA: TGTGCCAGCAGCTTAACCCGCGGGAACAGGTCACTGGAGCAGTTCTTC. This codes for CASSLTRGNRSLEQFF. The rearrangement joins TRBV7-3 to TRBJ2-1, with a tentative D call TRBD2 (6 bases). The CDR3 contains 16 residues. Trimming took off 0 bases at V and 10 bases at J, with 19 bases between the two ends. Germline values: CDR1 SGHTA, CDR2 FQGTGA. The whole variable domain, filled in from reference TRBV7-3 and TRBJ2-1, reads GAGVSQTPSNKVTEKGKYVELRCDPISGHTALYWYRQSLGQGPEFLIYFQGTGAADDSGLPNDRFFAVRPEGSVSTLKIQRTERGDSAVYLCASSLTRGNRSLEQFFGPGTRLTVL.

The CDR3 loop is CASSISDTADTQYF. CDR3 DNA: TGTGCCAGCAGCATTTCCGACACCGCAGATACGCAGTATTTT. The V and J genes are TRBV7-9 and TRBJ2-3; D not certain. The CDR3 spans 14 residues. Germline loops: CDR1 SEHNR, CDR2 FQNEAQ (reference sequence). V lost 5 bases, J lost 4 bases, and 13 bases lay in between.

The table lists this clonotype with many counts. The chain employs TRBV7-9 and TRBJ1-2; no reliable D call. This CDR3 region has 15 residues. Germline lookup yields CDR1 SEHNR and CDR2 FQNEAQ (reference sequence). The V end lost 1 base, the J end lost 4 bases, and 13 bases lay between the germline ends. CDR3 nucleotide sequence: TGTGCCAGCAGCTTAGGCGAAGGGCTTGGCTATGGCTACACCTTC. Translation gives CASSLGEGLGYGYTF.

The V and J genes are TRBV6-1 and TRBJ1-1; tentatively, D is TRBD1 (6 bases). The CDR3 runs 13 residues. Germline lookup yields CDR1 MNHNS and CDR2 SASEGT. The V end was cut by 6 bases, the J end by 6 bases, with 14 bases between. CDR3 in amino acids: CASRRSQGSEAFF. The CDR3, as DNA: TGTGCCAGCAGGCGATCACAGGGATCTGAAGCTTTCTTT.

This clonotype appeared many times. This chain uses TRBV5-1 with TRBJ1-1; 7 positions match TRBD1. Germline V gene data show CDR1 as SGHRS and CDR2 as YFSETQ. With 4 bases clipped from V and 0 bases from J, the junction kept 12 bases outside the gene matches. This CDR3 comprises 17 residues. The CDR3 region is CASSRGGQVYMNTEAFF. CDR3 DNA sequence: TGCGCCAGCAGCCGAGGAGGACAGGTCTACATGAACACTGAAGCTTTCTTT.

This clonotype was detected many times. This sequence joins TRBV2 and TRBJ2-2, with 12 bases that match TRBD2. The V and J ends lost 5 bases and 2 bases, in that order; junction bases with no gene match: 9. Germline lookup yields CDR1 SNHLY and CDR2 FYNNEI. CDR3 size: 18 residues. CDR3 sequence reads: CASSPSGLAGLNTGELFF. The CDR3 DNA reads TGTGCCAGCAGTCCCTCGGGACTAGCGGGCCTTAACACCGGGGAGCTGTTTTTT.

This clonotype was seen ten or more times. The V and J genes are TRBV7-9 and TRBJ1-2, with 8 bases lining up with TRBD1. Germline trimming cut 5 bases from V and 0 bases from J; bases unmatched to any gene: 8. The CDR3 is made up of 16 amino acids. Germline assignment: CDR1 SEHNR and CDR2 FQNEAQ (reference sequence). CDR3 loop: CASSLTDRASNYGYTF. CDR3 in DNA: TGTGCCAGCAGCCTCACGGACAGGGCTTCTAACTATGGCTACACCTTC.

This clonotype was counted between two and nine times. CDR3 sequence: CASSGRDSQSSYNEQFF. CDR3 nucleotides: TGTGCCAGCAGTGGGCGGGACTCCCAGAGCTCCTACAATGAGCAGTTCTTC. The chain links TRBV25-1 to TRBJ2-1; D may be TRBD2 (6 bases). The CDR3 extends over 17 amino acids. CDR1 and CDR2 from the germline V gene are MGHDK and SYGVNS. V was cut by 4 bases and J by 0 bases, with 16 bases left in between.

This clonotype has a handful of counts. The chain recombines TRBV30 with TRBJ2-5; 9 nucleotides match TRBD2. CDR3 length: 15 residues. Unmatched junction bases numbered 5, after V lost 2 bases and J lost 1 base. Germline lookup yields CDR1 GTSNPN and CDR2 SVGIG (reference sequence). The CDR3 is CAWSITSGSQETQYF. The DNA for the CDR3 is TGTGCCTGGAGTATAACTAGCGGGTCCCAAGAGACCCAGTACTTC. The entire variable domain, with the rest obtained from reference TRBV30 and TRBJ2-5, is as follows: SQTIHQWPATLVQPVGSPLSLECTVEGTSNPNLYWYRQAAGRGLQLLFYSVGIGQISSEVPQNLSASRPQDRQFILSSKKLLLSDSGFYLCAWSITSGSQETQYFGPGTRLLVL.